These 21 T cell receptor beta chains were sequenced from one sample in a study of shared clonotypes between healthy human individuals. TCRdb's table, derived via immunoSEQ multiplex PCR, lists solely in-frame clones and lacks some. The sample lists roughly 500,000 clones; roughly 95% were seen once. Sequencing was performed on naive CD4+ T cells sorted from blood. Subset noted: CD45RA+ positively selected. The receptors come from a woman aged 25 to 45 in good health.

The V and J genes are TRBV19 and TRBJ1-2; TRBD1 matches 10 bases. J lost 7 bases, V lost 1 base, and 6 bases had no gene match. The CDR3 is 15 residues long. The germline gives CDR1 LNHDA, CDR2 SQIVND (reference sequence). DNA for the CDR3: TGTGCCAGTAGTATAGGGGACAGGGGTTTAGGTGGCTACACCTTC. As protein: CASSIGDRGLGGYTF. Supplemented by reference TRBV19 and TRBJ1-2, the full variable domain reads DGGITQSPKYLFRKEGQNVTLSCEQNLNHDAMYWYRQDPGQGLRLIYYSQIVNDFQKGDIAEGYSVSREKKESFPLTVTSAQKNPTAFYLCASSIGDRGLGGYTFGSGTRLTVV.

The chain carries TRBV28 and TRBJ2-7; possibly TRBD1 for D (6 bases). The germline CDR1 and CDR2 sequences are MDHEN and SYDVKM. Trimming removed 5 bases from V and 1 base from J, with 15 bases in between. This CDR3 contains 15 residues. DNA for the CDR3: TGTGCCAGCAGTAACTGGAGGACAGTTTCCTACGAGCAGTACTTC. Translated, it gives CASSNWRTVSYEQYF. Drawing the rest from reference TRBV28 and TRBJ2-7, the complete variable domain is DVKVTQSSRYLVKRTGEKVFLECVQDMDHENMFWYRQDPGLGLRLIYFSYDVKMKEKGDIPEGYSVSREKKERFSLILESASTNQTSMYLCASSNWRTVSYEQYFGPGTRLTVT.

The CDR3 bases are TGTGCCACCAGCAGAGCCGGGACACGTGGAGAGACCCAGTACTTC. Residues: CATSRAGTRGETQYF. The rearrangement links TRBV15 to TRBJ2-5, with D possibly TRBD1 on 6 matching bases. The CDR3 has 15 residues. V was trimmed by 1 base and J by 4 bases, leaving 13 bases between them. Germline V lookup: CDR1 LNHNV, CDR2 YYDKDF (reference sequence).

The rearrangement uses TRBV5-4 and TRBJ2-7, with a possible D match to TRBD1 (6 bases). In germline, CDR1 is SGHNT, CDR2 YYREEE (reference sequence). The CDR3 is 12 residues long. The V end was cut by 1 base, the J end by 4 bases, with 6 bases between. The CDR3: CASSLTGYEQYF. The CDR3 DNA reads as TGTGCCAGCAGCTTGACAGGGTACGAGCAGTACTTC.

Concerning this clone itself: This same CDR3 is encoded by further DNA sequences in the sample. The chain carries TRBV28 and TRBJ1-1; 8 nucleotides align to TRBD1. From germline, CDR1 is MDHEN and CDR2 SYDVKM. The CDR3 sequence is 13 residues long. J lost 1 base, V lost 6 bases, and 1 base had no gene match. CDR3 amino acids: CASRGTGNTEAFF. CDR3 bases: TGTGCCAGCAGAGGGACAGGGAACACTGAAGCTTTCTTT.

This chain links TRBV6-5 with TRBJ2-7, with 7 bases matching TRBD2. The CDR3 is 14 residues long. CDR1 is MNHEY and CDR2 is SVGAGI in the germline V gene. Unmatched junction bases numbered 9, after V lost 8 bases and J lost 2 bases. The CDR3 DNA sequence: TGTGCCAGCCGGAGGAGCGGGGATACCTACGAGCAGTACTTC. Its protein is CASRRSGDTYEQYF.

The chain employs TRBV5-1 and TRBJ1-2; D is unresolved. The CDR3 sequence is 15 residues long. The germline CDR1 and CDR2 sequences are SGHRS and YFSETQ. V lost 0 bases and J 3 bases, leaving 12 bases between the germline ends. The CDR3 nucleotides read TGCGCCAGCAGCTTGGGGCAGTTGAGAGACTATGGCTACACCTTC. This gives the protein CASSLGQLRDYGYTF.

The chain employs TRBV29-1 and TRBJ2-2; no definite D call. V lost 0 bases and J 5 bases, leaving 7 bases between the germline ends. The germline V gene has CDR1 SQVTM and CDR2 ANQGSEA. This CDR3 has 13 residues. CDR3 loop: CSVEDQPTGELFF. The CDR3 nucleotides read TGCAGCGTTGAAGATCAACCGACCGGGGAGCTGTTTTTT.

In this sample, this clone turned up once. The chain is built from TRBV15 and TRBJ2-7, with TRBD1 matching 10 bases. The CDR3 runs 18 residues. Germline V lookup: CDR1 LNHNV, CDR2 YYDKDF (reference sequence). The trim removed 0 bases at V and 3 bases at J, leaving 11 bases unmatched. This CDR3 reads CATSRDSGQGGVLYEQYF. As DNA, the CDR3 is TGTGCCACCAGCAGAGATTCCGGACAGGGGGGCGTTCTCTACGAGCAGTACTTC.

This clone was seen only once. The rearrangement uses TRBV7-7 and TRBJ2-5; D may match TRBD1 or TRBD2 (6 bases each). The CDR3 length is 15 residues. Germline V gene lookup returns CDR1 SSHAT and CDR2 FNYEAQ (reference sequence). The V end was cut by 1 base, the J end by 5 bases, with 14 bases between. CDR3 coding DNA: TGTGCCAGCAGCTTAGGGGGGGCTTTCACGGAGACCCAGTACTTC. It yields the protein CASSLGGAFTETQYF.

This sequence joins TRBV28 and TRBJ1-5; D not resolved. The germline gives CDR1 MDHEN, CDR2 SYDVKM. The CDR3 length is 15 residues. V gave up 3 bases and J gave up 0 bases, with 9 bases separating them. CDR3 bases: TGTGCCAGCAGTTTTCCCGGGAATAGCAATCAGCCCCAGCATTTT. Amino acids: CASSFPGNSNQPQHF.

The chain links TRBV13 to TRBJ2-7, with 8 bases lining up with TRBD1. The germline V gene encodes CDR1 PRHDT and CDR2 FYEKMQ (reference sequence). J lost 2 bases, V lost 5 bases, and 8 bases had no gene match. This CDR3 comprises 15 residues. CDR3 DNA: TGTGCCAGCAGCCGTGCCGGACAGGGAACCTACGAGCAGTACTTC. Its translation is CASSRAGQGTYEQYF.

This chain joins TRBV6-1 and TRBJ2-3; unclear D gene. The CDR3 runs to 13 residues. Between the trimmed V and J ends, which lost 10 bases and 8 bases, there was a span of 19 bases. Germline-derived CDR1 and CDR2 are MNHNS and SASEGT. Here the CDR3 reads CAIRAHVSRTQYF. CDR3 DNA sequence: TGTGCCATCCGGGCTCACGTTTCCCGTACGCAGTATTTT.

The CDR3 spells CASSEWGSGLNTEAFF. In DNA form, the CDR3 reads TGCGCCAGCAGTGAGTGGGGGTCGGGGTTAAACACTGAAGCTTTCTTT. The genes are TRBV10-2 and TRBJ1-1, with a tentative D call TRBD1 (5 bases). The germline V and J ends were trimmed by 1 base and 2 bases, with 14 bases remaining between them. Germline V gives CDR1 WSHSY, CDR2 SAAADI. The CDR3 totals 16 residues.

The J gene is TRBJ1-5, the V gene TRBV2; 9 bases are a match to TRBD1. V gave up 3 bases and J gave up 5 bases; unmatched junction bases: 8. The CDR3 has 16 amino acids. CDR1 SNHLY and CDR2 FYNNEI come from the germline V gene. CDR3 nucleotide sequence: TGTGCCAGCAGTGACCAAACAGGGGGCAATTATCAGCCCCAGCATTTT. Its protein is CASSDQTGGNYQPQHF.

The V and J genes are TRBV21-1 and TRBJ2-1; whether TRBD2, the table's D call, matches the DNA was not checked. TRBV21-1 is tagged as a pseudogene. The CDR3 is 17 amino acids. CDR3 sequence: CASTSLGVTSNGNEQFF. In DNA, the CDR3 is TGTGCCAGCACCTCCCTTGGTGTGACTAGTAATGGCAATGAGCAGTTCTTC.

V gene TRBV19 combines with J gene TRBJ2-1, with D unresolved. Trimming pared 1 base from V and 6 bases from J, leaving 16 bases between. The germline V gene has CDR1 LNHDA and CDR2 SQIVND (reference sequence). The CDR3 extends over 16 amino acids. CDR3 residues: CASSIGLQRLGNEQFF. CDR3 DNA sequence: TGTGCCAGTAGTATAGGGCTTCAAAGGTTGGGCAATGAGCAGTTCTTC.

The chain employs TRBV11-2 and TRBJ2-3; 10 bases agree with TRBD2. This CDR3 has 16 residues. V lost 4 bases to trimming and J lost 1 base; unmatched junction nucleotides: 5. Per the germline V gene, CDR1 is SGHAT and CDR2 is FQNNGV. CDR3 amino acids: CASSYSGTSGTDTQYF. The CDR3, as DNA: TGTGCCAGCAGCTATTCCGGGACTAGCGGCACAGATACGCAGTATTTT. The full variable domain, completed using reference TRBV11-2 and TRBJ2-3, is EAGVAQSPRYKIIEKRQSVAFWCNPISGHATLYWYQQILGQGPKLLIQFQNNGVVDDSQLPKDRFSAERLKGVDSTLKIQPAKLEDSAVYLCASSYSGTSGTDTQYFGPGTRLTVL.

The V gene is TRBV20-1, the J gene TRBJ2-7, with a weak D call TRBD2 (7 bases). Germline-derived CDR1 and CDR2 are DFQATT and SNEGSKA (reference sequence). The CDR3 covers 10 residues. CDR3 coding DNA: TGCTCGGCTGGGGGGGCATTCCAGTACTTC. As protein: CSAGGAFQYF.

The V call is TRBV19, the J call TRBJ2-3; 10 bases are shared with TRBD2. Trimming at V came to 3 bases and at J to 1 base, leaving 4 bases not matched to a gene. The germline V gene has CDR1 LNHDA and CDR2 SQIVND (reference sequence). This CDR3 is built from 16 residues. In DNA form, the CDR3 reads TGTGCCAGTAGTATGTCTAGCGGGAGAGGCACAGATACGCAGTATTTT. Encoded protein: CASSMSSGRGTDTQYF.

CDR3 coding DNA: TGCGCCAGCAGCGTATTAGCGGGACCCCCCGGGGAGCTGTTTTTT. Its protein product is CASSVLAGPPGELFF. J is TRBJ2-2 and V is TRBV5-1; 8 nucleotides align to TRBD2. With V trimmed by 4 bases and J by 6 bases, 8 bases remained unmatched. The CDR3 is made up of 15 amino acids. Germline V gives CDR1 SGHRS, CDR2 YFSETQ.